This note documents a single T cell receptor (beta chain) sequence. Antigen: not known. The sample belongs to a study of T cell responses to AZD1222 COVID-19 vaccine. General study findings and limits: Clonal diversity was possibly underestimated; the donors were predominantly white British and more often female. Regions left unmutated in variants are reportedly the target of nearly half of spike-specific TCRs.

Produced via immunoSEQ multiplex PCR; TCRdb's table is partial and in-frame only. The sample consists of some 150,000 clones, about nine tenths of them appearing once. Pooling was applied to second doses at about 4 or about 12 weeks. The length of the CDR3 is 15 residues. Looked up from germline, CDR1 is MDHEN and CDR2 is SYDVKM. The junction had 8 bases not matched to a gene; V was cut back by 4 bases and J by 6 bases. The receptor comes from an adult who received the AZD1222 COVID-19 vaccine. The specimen was peripheral blood, collected 28 days after the second AZD1222 dose. This rearrangement joins TRBV28 to TRBJ1-4; the match to TRBD1 covers 7 bases. The CDR3 coding sequence is TGTGCCAGCAGTTCCAGGGACAGAGAACATGAAAAACTGTTTTTT. Protein: CASSSRDREHEKLFF.